The rows below give T cell receptor beta chains drawn from one sample of a study of shared clonotypes between healthy human individuals. Sequencing was performed with immunoSEQ multiplex PCR; in TCRdb, only in-frame clones are kept and a portion is missing. The sample includes approximately 500,000 clones, almost 97% of them seen just once. The sample comprised naive CD4+ T cells sorted from blood. The source of these receptors is a woman aged 25 to 45 in good health. Both conserved end residues are part of each CDR3. The D gene is left open where the match is weak. Size tells how often a clone was seen (once, few, many) or the class of an expanded clone, and some rows leave it out.

abundance	v_gene	j_gene	d_gene	CDR3aa	CDR3nt
-	TRBV29-1	TRBJ2-5	-	CSVEEYELQETQYF	TGCAGCGTTGAAGAATATGAACTACAAGAGACCCAGTACTTC
-	TRBV15	TRBJ2-2	TRBD2	CATSRTKTSGRGTGELFF	TGTGCCACCAGCAGAACCAAGACTAGCGGGAGGGGAACCGGGGAGCTGTTTTTT
-	TRBV28	TRBJ1-1	-	CASSFGGFAEAFF	TGTGCCAGCAGTTTTGGGGGGTTCGCTGAAGCTTTCTTT
-	TRBV4-2	TRBJ2-1	TRBD2	CASSQDRRAGGFNEQFF	TGTGCCAGCAGCCAAGATCGGAGAGCGGGGGGGTTCAATGAGCAGTTCTTC
-	TRBV9	TRBJ1-6	-	CASSVGPDSPLHF	TGTGCCAGCAGCGTAGGTCCGGATTCACCCCTCCACTTT
-	TRBV27	TRBJ1-4	-	CASSSWVGFNEKLFF	TGTGCCAGCAGTTCCTGGGTGGGGTTCAATGAAAAACTGTTTTTT
once	TRBV27	TRBJ1-3	TRBD1	CASSLQGQGFSGNTIYF	TGTGCCAGCAGTTTACAGGGACAGGGGTTCTCTGGAAACACCATATATTTT
-	TRBV5-1	TRBJ1-2	-	CASKRENYGYTF	TGCGCCAGCAAAAGGGAAAACTATGGCTACACCTTC
-	TRBV18	TRBJ2-1	-	CASSPPLLDEQFF	TGTGCCAGCTCACCACCCCTCCTGGATGAGCAGTTCTTC
-	TRBV6-1	TRBJ2-1	TRBD2	CASSEYLGTSGSRGNEQFF	TGTGCCAGCAGTGAATATTTAGGGACTAGCGGATCCAGGGGCAATGAGCAGTTCTTC
-	TRBV27	TRBJ2-1	TRBD2	CASSHGTSGREFF	TGTGCCAGCAGTCACGGGACTAGCGGGAGGGAGTTCTTC
-	TRBV5-6	TRBJ1-1	-	CASRKGRYTEAFF	TGTGCCAGCAGAAAGGGGAGGTACACTGAAGCTTTCTTT
-	TRBV9	TRBJ2-6	-	CASSVDSSGTGSGANVLTF	TGTGCCAGCAGCGTAGATTCTTCAGGGACGGGCTCTGGGGCCAACGTCCTGACTTTC
-	TRBV5-1	TRBJ2-4	TRBD1	CASSSSTGSGNIQYF	TGCGCCAGCAGCTCGTCGACAGGGTCAGGAAACATTCAGTACTTC
-	TRBV11-3	TRBJ1-6	TRBD1	CASSYDRVSPLHF	TGTGCCAGCAGCTACGACAGGGTTTCACCCCTCCACTTT
-	TRBV5-8	TRBJ2-3	TRBD2	CASSLVAGPRTDTQYF	TGTGCCAGCAGCTTGGTAGCGGGCCCACGCACAGATACGCAGTATTTT
-	TRBV19	TRBJ1-5	-	CASSDVGVARQPQHF	TGTGCCAGTAGCGACGTCGGGGTAGCGCGCCAGCCCCAGCATTTT
-	TRBV4-1	TRBJ2-6	-	CASSLVPSGANVLTF	TGCGCCAGCAGCTTAGTCCCCTCTGGGGCCAACGTCCTGACTTTC
few	TRBV7-3	TRBJ1-1	TRBD1	CASSSLPRGRGSTEAFF	TGTGCCAGCAGCTCCCTCCCCAGGGGGCGCGGGAGCACTGAAGCTTTCTTT
few	TRBV27	TRBJ2-7	-	CASSSQGLEQYF	TGTGCCAGCAGTTCCCAGGGGCTCGAGCAGTACTTC
-	TRBV19	TRBJ1-2	-	CASSDRPTGYTF	TGTGCCAGTAGTGATCGGCCAACTGGCTACACCTTC
few	TRBV4-1	TRBJ2-7	-	CASSQDEVREQYF	TGCGCCAGCAGCCAAGATGAAGTGCGGGAGCAGTACTTC
-	TRBV19	TRBJ1-5	-	CASSILTVSNQPQHF	TGTGCCAGTAGTATCTTAACCGTTAGCAATCAGCCCCAGCATTTT
-	TRBV28	TRBJ1-3	-	CASSLWGARGNTIYF	TGTGCCAGCAGTTTATGGGGGGCGCGGGGAAACACCATATATTTT
-	TRBV18	TRBJ2-5	TRBD1	CASSPGTAQETQYF	TGTGCCAGCTCACCAGGGACAGCCCAAGAGACCCAGTACTTC
-	TRBV28	TRBJ2-5	-	CASSSSGETQYF	TGTGCCAGCAGTTCCAGCGGAGAGACCCAGTACTTC
-	TRBV7-9	TRBJ2-7	-	CASSRRYEQYF	TGTGCCAGCAGCCGCCGCTACGAGCAGTACTTC
-	TRBV19	TRBJ1-5	-	CASSIDWFQPQHF	TGTGCCAGTAGTATAGATTGGTTTCAGCCCCAGCATTTT
-	TRBV19	TRBJ1-5	-	CASSIRGGREPQHF	TGTGCCAGTAGTATTAGGGGGGGTCGGGAGCCCCAGCATTTT
-	TRBV5-4	TRBJ2-5	-	CASSLDSYQETQYF	TGTGCCAGCAGCTTGGACAGCTACCAAGAGACCCAGTACTTC
-	TRBV5-1	TRBJ2-7	TRBD2	CASSLVDTSGAYEQYF	TGCGCCAGCAGCTTAGTAGATACTAGCGGTGCCTACGAGCAGTACTTC
-	TRBV5-8	TRBJ1-1	-	CASSSRGYTEAFF	TGTGCCAGCAGCTCGCGGGGTTACACTGAAGCTTTCTTT
-	TRBV2	TRBJ1-1	-	CASSDRRDTEAFF	TGTGCCAGCAGTGATCGAAGGGACACTGAAGCTTTCTTT
-	TRBV10-3	TRBJ1-1	-	CAISGTYTEAFF	TGTGCCATCAGTGGGACTTACACTGAAGCTTTCTTT
-	TRBV5-5	TRBJ2-7	TRBD1	CASSYRDSSYEQYF	TGTGCCAGCAGCTATCGGGACAGTTCCTACGAGCAGTACTTC
-	TRBV28	TRBJ1-4	-	CASSLSGIGGLFF	TGTGCCAGCAGTTTATCCGGTATAGGAGGACTGTTTTTT
-	TRBV6-5	TRBJ1-2	-	CASSYSTGGADGYTF	TGTGCCAGCAGTTACTCTACGGGGGGCGCAGATGGCTACACCTTC
once	TRBV7-2	TRBJ2-3	TRBD2	CASSPRLAGVADTQYF	TGTGCCAGCAGCCCCCGGCTAGCGGGAGTTGCAGATACGCAGTATTTT
-	TRBV28	TRBJ2-7	-	CASNYGWGVGEQYF	TGTGCCAGCAATTATGGCTGGGGGGTAGGCGAGCAGTACTTC
-	TRBV9	TRBJ2-3	-	CASSVGPADTQYF	TGTGCCAGCAGCGTAGGACCCGCAGATACGCAGTATTTT
-	TRBV1	TRBJ2-3	-	CTIQRTVPLGTDTQYF	TGCACCATCCAACGCACGGTTCCTTTAGGTACAGATACGCAGTATTTT
-	TRBV28	TRBJ1-5	-	CASSLQGLGSNQPQHF	TGTGCCAGCAGTTTACAGGGGTTGGGGAGCAATCAGCCCCAGCATTTT
-	TRBV27	TRBJ2-7	-	CASSSLRGRMLTSSYEQYF	TGTGCCAGCAGTTCGCTCAGGGGACGGATGCTAACGTCGTCCTACGAGCAGTACTTC
once	TRBV18	TRBJ1-1	-	CASSPPNLNTEAFF	TGTGCCAGCTCACCACCCAACCTGAACACTGAAGCTTTCTTT
-	TRBV7-2	TRBJ2-2	TRBD2	CASSRRAGVNTGELFF	TGTGCCAGCAGCCGCAGGGCGGGAGTGAACACCGGGGAGCTGTTTTTT
-	TRBV5-1	TRBJ2-1	-	CASSLDSGYSSYNEQFF	TGCGCCAGCAGCTTGGACTCAGGTTATAGCTCCTACAATGAGCAGTTCTTC
-	TRBV5-1	TRBJ2-1	-	CASSLEYRLWFF	TGCGCCAGCAGCTTGGAATATAGGCTCTGGTTCTTC
-	TRBV5-6	TRBJ1-2	TRBD1	CASTTGRNYGYTF	TGTGCCAGCACGACAGGGAGAAACTATGGCTACACCTTC
-	TRBV7-8	TRBJ1-1	-	CASSLVGGATGMAFF	TGTGCCAGCAGCTTAGTTGGGGGGGCCACGGGTATGGCTTTCTTT
-	TRBV5-1	TRBJ2-7	TRBD1	CASRDRPGPTKPSYEQYF	TGCGCCAGCAGGGACAGGCCGGGACCAACGAAACCCTCCTACGAGCAGTACTTC
-	TRBV5-1	TRBJ2-2	-	CASSFRTNTGELFF	TGCGCCAGCAGCTTCCGGACGAACACCGGGGAGCTGTTTTTT
-	TRBV9	TRBJ2-7	TRBD1	CASSGAAGQGAHEQYF	TGTGCCAGCAGCGGGGCCGCGGGACAGGGAGCCCACGAGCAGTACTTC
-	TRBV12-5	TRBJ1-2	TRBD1	CASGIWDSPGGYTF	TGTGCTAGTGGTATCTGGGACAGCCCGGGTGGCTACACCTTC
-	TRBV28	TRBJ2-3	TRBD2	CASSLASGGRDTQYF	TGTGCCAGCAGTCTCGCTAGCGGGGGACGGGATACGCAGTATTTT
-	TRBV19	TRBJ2-7	TRBD2	CASSYSREAGEQYF	TGTGCCAGTAGTTACTCGCGGGAGGCTGGTGAGCAGTACTTC
-	TRBV27	TRBJ1-3	-	CASPGNTIYF	TGTGCCAGCCCTGGAAACACCATATATTTT
-	TRBV10-2	TRBJ2-7	-	CASSEQGSEQYF	TGCGCCAGCAGTGAGCAGGGTTCGGAGCAGTACTTC
-	TRBV29-1	TRBJ1-2	-	CSVVPVGYGYTF	TGCAGCGTTGTCCCGGTTGGATATGGCTACACCTTC
once	TRBV7-9	TRBJ2-1	TRBD2	CATPGAGGLRDEQFF	TGTGCCACTCCGGGGGCGGGAGGTCTAAGGGATGAGCAGTTCTTC
-	TRBV10-3	TRBJ1-1	-	CAISEAAMNTEAFF	TGTGCCATCAGTGAAGCAGCAATGAACACTGAAGCTTTCTTT